This TCR beta chain appears in the sequencing data of a study of metastatic and nonmetastatic thyroid tumors. Not a single patient had been given any form of treatment at any point before undergoing thyroid surgery. Germline-derived CDR1 and CDR2 are SGHRS and YFSETQ. CDR3 length: 15 amino acids. To note about this clone: Mismatch with germline at one junction end may stem from a read error.

Original data processing: The distant-metastasis classifier for papillary thyroid cancer was built from CDR3 differences across clinicopathological groups. TCRdb re-called clones from the PCR reads using MiXCR. TCRdb, rather than the study authors, made the V and J calls. The data contain 50,000 to 70,000 clones, just over 4% of them singletons. This receptor was taken from a female donor with papillary thyroid cancer or a benign thyroid nodule (not recorded which). Some clones in this sample may be carry-over from other donors' samples. The genes are TRBV5-1 and TRBJ2-2; D may be TRBD2 (5 bases). Source material: blood. Written as DNA, the CDR3 is TGCGCCAGCATCGGTAGGAGGTCAAACACCGGGGAGCTGTCTTTT. Translating gives CASIGRRSNTGELSF.